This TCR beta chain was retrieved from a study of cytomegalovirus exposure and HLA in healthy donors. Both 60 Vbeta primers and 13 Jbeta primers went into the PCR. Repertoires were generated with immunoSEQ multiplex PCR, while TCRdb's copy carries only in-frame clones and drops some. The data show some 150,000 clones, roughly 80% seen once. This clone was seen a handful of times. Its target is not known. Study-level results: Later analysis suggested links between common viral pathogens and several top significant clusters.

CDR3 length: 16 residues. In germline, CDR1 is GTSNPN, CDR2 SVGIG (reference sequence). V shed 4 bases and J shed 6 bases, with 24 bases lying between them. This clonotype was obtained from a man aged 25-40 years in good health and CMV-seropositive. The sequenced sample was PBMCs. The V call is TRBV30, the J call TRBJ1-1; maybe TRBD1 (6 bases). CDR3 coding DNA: TGTGCCTGGACCAATAAGGGGCAGGGGCCGATGGCTGAAGCTTTCTTT. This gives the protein CAWTNKGQGPMAEAFF.